This TCR beta chain was sequenced in a study of shared clonotypes between healthy human individuals (dated by TCRdb to about 2020). A note on the overall study: Two women and three men aged 18 to 49 years were included in the cohort. To increase sequencing depth and limit assay-specific biases, TCR repertoire library preparation and sequencing were carried out by different laboratories using diverse techniques. Leukapheresis yielded between about 0.85 and 10 billion PBMCs per donor. For each donor, CD4 naive and CD4 memory were each run on three plates, CD8 naive on two plates, and CD8 memory on one plate. The study deeply sequenced blood TCR repertoires of about five healthy adults to estimate repertoire size and the extent of clonotype sharing between individuals. The research as a whole found: Sampling was limited to blood, and TCR repertoires in tissue likely differ from TCR repertoires in blood. Compared with non-shared clonotypes, clonotypes shared by all four sorted-subset donors had higher generation probabilities. Rarefaction of sorted-subset datasets indicated incomplete sequencing despite the large sequencing depth. Sharing across several donors was observed for approximately 5% of naive CD4, 3.5% of naive CD8, 2% to 2.5% of memory CD4, and roughly 0.4% of memory CD8 clonotypes. Naive subsets generally had larger estimated clonotype richness than memory subsets. Pairwise subsampling indicated that sequencing depth was expected to affect the degree of clonotype sharing among donors. Because the study included a small number of donors, the genetic and exposure-history diversity represented was limited.

In regard to this clone: The antigen this receptor binds is unknown. Within one base of it there is no much larger clone, and no base qualities were kept.

TCR CDR3 regions were amplified from genomic DNA by multiplex PCR using the deep immunoSEQ assay. Extracted genomic DNA from each cell subset was spread evenly across all wells of several immunoSEQ 96-well plates, with each plate serving as a replicate. For sorted subsets, about 200 ng genomic DNA, equal to 30,000 to 35,000 T cell genomes, was loaded into each replicate PCR. Purified libraries were quantified with a Qubit 3.0 fluorometer, sized on a Bioanalyzer 2100, and re-quantified with the KAPA Library Quantification kit. Each immunoSEQ 96-well plate was sequenced on its own single-read 150-cycle Illumina NextSeq 550 flow cell. The authors' pipeline ran thus. Because the immunoSEQ output included only junctional sequences and no quality scores, the filtering could not be the same as the filtering used for full-length reads. To assign V/J genes and CDR3, sequences were annotated using PyIR, a Python wrapper for IgBLAST v1.9, with IMGT germline references. Reads with weak V/J assignments (E-value above 1e-6), missing CDR3, stop codons, out-of-frame junctions, or ambiguous translated residues were removed. V3J clonotypes were defined by identical inferred V gene, J gene, and CDR3 amino acid sequence. To compute the percentage overlap between repertoires, the number of shared unique clonotypes was divided by the size of the smaller repertoire. Repertoire richness was assessed with RTK rarefaction, the Chao1 estimator, and Recon v2.1 estimates of unobserved clonotypes. Generation probabilities were computed with OLGA for all TCRbeta clonotypes obtained by the gDNA method from several donors. TCRdb limited this immuneACCESS table to in-frame rearrangements with V and J called. A share of clones is missing; checked studies link under half to unresolved V genes, and the rest is unexplained. From that table come the V and J calls and clone size; the DNA was used to work out D and trimming. Here the sample has approximately 500,000 clones; 90% to 96% occur a single time. Less than 0.06% of the sample lies in the top ten.

Donors were healthy HIV-negative adults with no recently reported acute infections or vaccinations. Every donor was a Caucasian adult residing in Nashville, Tennessee, USA. Magnetic negative selection was used to enrich CD4+ T cells, after which naive cells were positively selected on CD45RA and the negative fraction became the memory subset. After blood collection by leukapheresis, PBMCs were isolated using Ficoll-Histopaque density gradient centrifugation and then cryopreserved in the vapor phase of liquid nitrogen. Analytical flow cytometry was used to check the purity and quantity of each magnetically sorted T cell population. From each sorted fraction, genomic DNA was isolated and quantified by UV absorbance on a Nanodrop 2000c. The germline V gene provides CDR1 SGHAT and CDR2 FQNNGV. From cysteine to phenylalanine, the CDR3 is 17 amino acids long. CDR3 DNA is the only sequence kept; it has 51 bases, read in frame from the first base. Compared with germline, V lacks 4 bases and J lacks 7 bases; bases without a gene match: 14.

The sequenced sample was naive CD4+ T cells sorted from blood. Reading the label with the study, this specimen's cell subset or site is: CD45RA+ positively selected. The V and J segments used are TRBV11-2 and TRBJ2-1; 9 of the junction bases match TRBD2. This clonotype originated in a woman aged 25-40 years in good health. The nucleotide sequence is TGTGCCAGCAGCTCCTCCCCCCGCGGGAGGGCCAGGAATGAGCAGTTCTTC. Its protein reads: CASSSSPRGRARNEQFF.